The rows below give T cell receptor beta chains drawn from one sample of a study of a mutant IDH1 vaccine in newly diagnosed glioma. Which antigens these TCRs recognize remains unknown. TCRdb's copy holds only in-frame clones and misses some; the assay was immunoSEQ multiplex PCR. The sample carries more than 55,000 clones, roughly 81% recorded once. The sequencing here drew on PBMCs, taken from a glioma patient whose treatment included an IDH1 peptide vaccine. The receptors here all came from a woman in her thirties or forties with glioma. Some clones in this sample may be carry-over from other donors' samples. Both conserved end residues are part of each CDR3. Fields, in order: D gene, V gene, J gene, clone size, CDR3 DNA, CDR3 protein. A D gene is named only where the DNA matches it firmly. Only some rows state a clone size, as once, few, many or a class for expanded clones.

>.|TRBV18|TRBJ2-1|.
TGTGCCAGCTCACCAAACAACGGATACAATGAGCAGTTCTTC
CASSPNNGYNEQFF
>TRBD2|TRBV7-9|TRBJ2-5|.
TGTGCCAGCAGCTTAGCCGGGGGAGGGGCAGAGACCCAGTACTTC
CASSLAGGGAETQYF
>.|TRBV5-8|TRBJ2-3|.
TGTGCCAGCAGCTTGGTGGGAGGTCCAGATACGCAGTATTTT
CASSLVGGPDTQYF
>TRBD1|TRBV30|TRBJ2-7|.
TGTGCCTGGAGTGCTGGACAGGGAGCGGTGTGGTCCTACGAGCAGTACTTC
CAWSAGQGAVWSYEQYF
>TRBD2|TRBV18|TRBJ2-5|once
TGTGCCAGCTCACTCGAGGATGGACTAGCGGGGACCCAGTACTTC
CASSLEDGLAGTQYF
>TRBD2|TRBV11-2|TRBJ2-5|.
TGTGCCAGCAGCTTAGGGCGGGGGGCCGTAATACAAGAGACCCAGTACTTC
CASSLGRGAVIQETQYF
>.|TRBV13|TRBJ1-1|once
TGTGCCAGCAGCTTAGGCCGGGGGGCCACTGAAGCTTTCTTT
CASSLGRGATEAFF
>.|TRBV19|TRBJ2-7|.
TGTGCCAGTAGTATGGGTGACGGCTACGAGCAGTACTTC
CASSMGDGYEQYF
>TRBD1|TRBV29-1|TRBJ2-5|.
TGCAGCGTTAGGACAGGGCGCCAAGAGACCCAGTACTTC
CSVRTGRQETQYF
>.|TRBV5-1|TRBJ1-1|few
TGCGCCAGCAGCTTGGAGCTGACAGCCGTTGAAGCTTTCTTT
CASSLELTAVEAFF
>.|TRBV25-1|TRBJ1-2|.
TGTGCCACCCAACCTGCGGGAAACAGTAACTATGGCTACACCTTC
CATQPAGNSNYGYTF
>.|TRBV18|TRBJ1-2|.
TGTGCCAGCACCACGGGACAAATTAACTATGGCTACACCTTC
CASTTGQINYGYTF
>TRBD1|TRBV5-4|TRBJ2-7|.
TGTGCCAGCAGCTCTGGCAGGGACAGGGGGACAAGGTACGAGCAGTACTTC
CASSSGRDRGTRYEQYF
>.|TRBV5-4|TRBJ2-7|.
TGTGCCATCGCAGGATTGGGGGAGCAGTACTTC
CAIAGLGEQYF
>TRBD2|TRBV7-6|TRBJ2-3|once
TGTGCCAGCAGCTTGGGCGGGGGGGCCGCCGATACGCAGTATTTT
CASSLGGGAADTQYF
>.|TRBV29-1|TRBJ1-5|.
TGCAGCGCTGGACAGATCAATCAGCCCCAGCATTTT
CSAGQINQPQHF
>TRBD1|TRBV7-9|TRBJ1-2|.
TGTGCCAGCAGCAGCGGACAGGGGTCCCTTGGCTACACCTTC
CASSSGQGSLGYTF
>TRBD2|TRBV5-1|TRBJ2-1|.
TGCGCCAGCAGCCTACTAGCGGGGGCCCCCGAGGGGCAGTTCTTC
CASSLLAGAPEGQFF
>TRBD1|TRBV5-1|TRBJ1-2|once
TGCGCCAGCAGCGAGGGACAGAAGTTTTATGGCTACACCTTC
CASSEGQKFYGYTF
>.|TRBV6-1|TRBJ1-6|.
TGTGCCAGCAGGACGGAGAGCTCCTATAATTCACCCCTCCACTTT
CASRTESSYNSPLHF
>.|TRBV6-1|TRBJ1-4|.
TGTGCCACCCGCTTTCGTAATGAAAAACTGTTTTTT
CATRFRNEKLFF
>.|TRBV2|TRBJ1-3|.
TGTGCCAGCAGTTCCCAGGGAGCTGGAAACACCATATATTTT
CASSSQGAGNTIYF
>.|TRBV6-4|TRBJ2-1|.
TGTGCCAGCAGCAGCGATTCCTACAATGAGCAGTTCTTC
CASSSDSYNEQFF
>.|TRBV27|TRBJ2-7|.
TGTGCCAGCAGTCTGGACCACAAATACGAGCAGTACTTC
CASSLDHKYEQYF
>.|TRBV4-1|TRBJ1-1|.
TGCGCCAGCAGTTACCTCTCGGCGGGGACTGAAGCTTTCTTT
CASSYLSAGTEAFF
>.|TRBV19|TRBJ1-6|once
TGTGCCAGTACCCCGGTAGGGGCGAGTTCACCCCTCCACTTT
CASTPVGASSPLHF
>TRBD1|TRBV5-6|TRBJ2-7|.
TGTGCCAGCAGGTCCCGGGACAGGACCTACGAGCAGTACTTC
CASRSRDRTYEQYF
>.|TRBV7-9|TRBJ1-2|once
TGTGCCAGCAGCTCCCTGAGTAACTATGGCTACACCTTC
CASSSLSNYGYTF
>TRBD1|TRBV5-6|TRBJ1-1|.
TGTGCCAGCAGCTTGGTACAGGGGGAAGCTTTCTTT
CASSLVQGEAFF
>.|TRBV1|TRBJ2-1|.
TGCACCAGCAGCCCTAGACTAGCGGGGGCCTACAATGAGCAGTTCTTC
CTSSPRLAGAYNEQFF
>.|TRBV11-2|TRBJ1-6|.
TGTGCCAGCAGCTTACCTGGAAGGTCACCCCTCCACTTT
CASSLPGRSPLHF
>TRBD1|TRBV2|TRBJ2-1|.
TGTGCCAGCAGTGAGTCTCCGGCAGGGGGCTATGAGCAGTTCTTC
CASSESPAGGYEQFF
>TRBD1|TRBV6-1|TRBJ1-1|.
TGTGCCAGCAGTAGGGAGGGGGCGTCGACTGAAGCTTTCTTT
CASSREGASTEAFF
>.|TRBV5-1|TRBJ2-3|.
TGCGCCAGTGCTTCGGGGGACGATTTCACAGATACGCAGTATTTT
CASASGDDFTDTQYF
>.|TRBV10-3|TRBJ1-1|.
TGTGCCATCAGTGAGTCGGAAGGGAAGGACACTGAAGCTTTCTTT
CAISESEGKDTEAFF
>.|TRBV27|TRBJ1-1|.
TGTGCCAGCAGTTTAGGGGGGGCTTACACTGAAGCTTTCTTT
CASSLGGAYTEAFF
>.|TRBV6-6|TRBJ2-6|.
TGTGCCAGCACCCGCGGGGAAGGGGCCAACGTCCTGACTTTC
CASTRGEGANVLTF
>TRBD1|TRBV19|TRBJ1-5|.
TGTGCCAGTAGTATAGGACAGGGACAGCCCCAGCATTTT
CASSIGQGQPQHF
>.|TRBV7-6|TRBJ2-1|.
TGTGCCAGCAGCTTAGGGGTCCCTAATGAGCAGTTCTTC
CASSLGVPNEQFF
>.|TRBV15|TRBJ1-6|.
TGTGCCACCAGCAGAGATCTTTACAGGAATTCACCCCTCCACTTT
CATSRDLYRNSPLHF
>TRBD1|TRBV2|TRBJ2-2|.
TGTGCCAGCCAAACCTCCGGGACAGGGACCGGGGAGCTGTTTTTT
CASQTSGTGTGELFF
>TRBD1|TRBV19|TRBJ1-2|.
TGTGCCAGTAAAGTAGGGGGGGACAGCTATGGCTACACCTTC
CASKVGGDSYGYTF
>.|TRBV19|TRBJ2-7|.
TGTGCCAGTAGTACACCCACGAACAGGGACGAGCAGTACTTC
CASSTPTNRDEQYF
>.|TRBV4-3|TRBJ1-2|.
TGCGCCAGCAGCCAAGTCACAGGGAGTAACTATGGCTACACCTTC
CASSQVTGSNYGYTF
>TRBD1|TRBV10-1|TRBJ2-2|few
TGCGCCAGCAGCATAGGACAGGGGGCATTGGGGGAGCTGTTTTTT
CASSIGQGALGELFF
>.|TRBV30|TRBJ1-1|few
TGTGCCTGGAGTCAGGGGAACACTGAAGCTTTCTTT
CAWSQGNTEAFF
>.|TRBV2|TRBJ2-2|.
TGTGCCAGCACCCACTACAACACCGGGGAGCTGTTTTTT
CASTHYNTGELFF
>.|TRBV6-6|TRBJ1-2|.
TGTGCCAGCAGTTACTCTGGCAATGGCTACACCTTC
CASSYSGNGYTF
>.|TRBV7-2|TRBJ2-2|.
TGTGCCAGCAGCTTACTGAGTTCGGGAGCGGGTAGACTCACCGGGGAGCTGTTTTTT
CASSLLSSGAGRLTGELFF
>.|TRBV5-5|TRBJ1-1|.
TGTGCCAGCAGCTTGGTGATGGTTAACACTGAAGCTTTCTTT
CASSLVMVNTEAFF
>.|TRBV5-4|TRBJ1-1|.
TGTGCCAGCGGGCATGAGGTGAACACTGAAGCTTTCTTT
CASGHEVNTEAFF
>.|TRBV7-2|TRBJ2-7|.
TGTGCCAGCAGCTTAAATTACGAGCAGTACTTC
CASSLNYEQYF
>.|TRBV6-5|TRBJ2-1|.
TGTGCCAGCAGTCAGCTTACCCTTGACTACAATGAGCAGTTCTTC
CASSQLTLDYNEQFF
>.|TRBV5-3|TRBJ1-1|.
TGTGCCAGAAGCTTGACAGTGAACACTGAAGCTTTCTTT
CARSLTVNTEAFF
>.|TRBV9|TRBJ1-3|once
TGTGCCAGCAGCGCGCGGGTGGCGGATAGGAATTCTGGAAACACCATATATTTT
CASSARVADRNSGNTIYF
>TRBD1|TRBV7-9|TRBJ1-6|once
TGTGCCAGCAGCCGGGACAGGGGATCCTATAATTCACCCCTCCACTTT
CASSRDRGSYNSPLHF
>.|TRBV2|TRBJ1-2|.
TGTGCCAGCAGCTTTTCTTGGGGCTACACCTTC
CASSFSWGYTF
>.|TRBV19|TRBJ2-6|.
TGTGCCAGTAGACCAGTCCGCGACTCTGGGGCCAACGTCCTGACTTTC
CASRPVRDSGANVLTF
>.|TRBV27|TRBJ2-7|.
TGTGCCAGCAGTTACGACTACGAGCAGTACTTC
CASSYDYEQYF
>TRBD2|TRBV2|TRBJ2-7|.
TGTGCCAGTATCTCCCGGGGGGGGATCGGCGAGCAGTACTTC
CASISRGGIGEQYF